This T cell receptor (beta chain) was sequenced during a study of T-cell memory formation after mild COVID-19. Findings and caveats of the study: Contracting CD8+ clones were enriched in EMRA, CD4+ mainly in CM and EM.

MiXCR, run by TCRdb on the 5' RACE reads, gives a single entry per CDR3 protein. The sample lists fewer than 300,000 distinct CDR3 sequences, over 15% seen once, with 20% to 25% in the top ten. The germline CDR1 and CDR2 sequences are LGHNA and YSLEER. Trimming took 4 bases from V and 4 from J; bases not matched to a gene: 10. The CDR3 totals 16 residues. The table lists this clonotype with a few counts. Its antigen is still unknown. The sequence was obtained from a man aged 18 to 35 who had mild COVID-19 (a few samples of this study predate the infection). Cell type and time point are not known. The chain uses TRBV4-3 and TRBJ2-1; 7 bases fit TRBD2. Sequencing was carried out using PBMCs or a T cell subset sorted from them (not recorded which). CDR3 sequence reads: CASSLEGQGLYNEQFF. The CDR3, as DNA: TGCGCCAGCAGCCTAGAGGGGCAGGGACTATACAATGAGCAGTTCTTC.